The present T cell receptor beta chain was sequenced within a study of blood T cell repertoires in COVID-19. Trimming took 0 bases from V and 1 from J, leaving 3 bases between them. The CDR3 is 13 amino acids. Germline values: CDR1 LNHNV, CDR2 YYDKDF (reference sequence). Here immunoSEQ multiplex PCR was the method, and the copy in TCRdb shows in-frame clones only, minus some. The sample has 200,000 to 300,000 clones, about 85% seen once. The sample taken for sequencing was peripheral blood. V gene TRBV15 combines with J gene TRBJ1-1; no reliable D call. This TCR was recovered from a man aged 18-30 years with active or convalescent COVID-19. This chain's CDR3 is CATSRDRNTEAFF. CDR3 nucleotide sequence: TGTGCCACCAGCAGAGACCGGAACACTGAAGCTTTCTTT.